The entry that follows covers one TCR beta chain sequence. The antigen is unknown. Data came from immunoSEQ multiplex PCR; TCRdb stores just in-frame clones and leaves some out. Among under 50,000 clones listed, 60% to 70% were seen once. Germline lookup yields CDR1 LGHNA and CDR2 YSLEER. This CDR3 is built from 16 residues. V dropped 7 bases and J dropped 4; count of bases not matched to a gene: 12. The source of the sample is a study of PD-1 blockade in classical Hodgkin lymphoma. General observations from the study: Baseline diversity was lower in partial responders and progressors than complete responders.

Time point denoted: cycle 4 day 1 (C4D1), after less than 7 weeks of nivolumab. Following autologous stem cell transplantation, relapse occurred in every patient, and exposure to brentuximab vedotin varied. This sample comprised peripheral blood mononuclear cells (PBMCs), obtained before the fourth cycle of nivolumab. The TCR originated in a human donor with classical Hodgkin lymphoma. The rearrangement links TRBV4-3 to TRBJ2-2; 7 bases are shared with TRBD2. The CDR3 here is CASTPAASGFTGELFF. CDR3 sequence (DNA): TGCGCCAGCACCCCAGCGGCTAGCGGTTTCACCGGGGAGCTGTTTTTT.